This record looks at one TCR beta chain sequence and its context. These data come from a study of blood T cell repertoires in COVID-19. At the level of the study: Samples representing acute and convalescent COVID-19 were sourced from the United States, Italy and Spain.

Authors' data handling: Cell counts per sample came from amplifying reference gene primers. Data came from immunoSEQ multiplex PCR; TCRdb stores just in-frame clones and leaves some out. V and J calls and clone size are as listed in that table; D and trimming were resolved from the DNA. The table records about 73,000 clones, about four fifths of them present only once. Sequenced material: peripheral blood. The TCR originated in a woman in her sixties with acute or convalescent COVID-19.

CDR3 coding DNA: TGTGCCAGCAGTCCGCAGACACGCGAGCAGTACTTC. Its protein product is CASSPQTREQYF. The chain has TRBV28 and TRBJ2-7, with no clear D. This CDR3 has 12 residues. The V gene's germline CDR1 is MDHEN and CDR2 SYDVKM. Trimming stripped 5 bases from V and 6 bases from J, with 11 bases between.